The present T cell receptor beta chain was sequenced within a study of cytotoxic CD8 clonotypes in ibrutinib-treated CLL (dated by TCRdb to about 2021). For the study in its entirety: The cohort was composed of 11 relapsed/refractory and approximately 14 treatment-naive patients; IGHV unmutated status was identified in approximately 18 patients. Partial responses were observed in around 25 patients and complete responses in 2; after a median follow-up of 68 months, remission was maintained in 15 or so patients and progression was observed in some twelve. Response samples were obtained after a median of around 11 months of treatment, with a range of about 6 to 40 months. Samples averaged approximately 250,000 productive templates and 90,000 to 100,000 productive rearrangements. Of the approximately 86 participants in the trial, 25 to 30 had longitudinal samples available. Cryopreserved peripheral blood mononuclear cells were obtained prior to treatment, at the time of response, and at either disease progression or sustained remission. Every sample from remission and from progressive disease was obtained while the patients were still on ibrutinib. What the authors observed across the whole study: Public clonotypes were rare and either contracted or stayed stable during treatment, and the rise in clonality at ibrutinib response reflected the expansion of private clonotypes. At ibrutinib response clonality went up, during sustained remission it held steady, and at progression it dropped back toward baseline. Baseline clonality exceeded that of age-matched healthy donors and correlated strongly with circulating CD8+ T-cell counts. Sustained-remission and progressing patients did not have matched sampling times, and lymph node repertoires were not examined.

The time point label corresponds to: progressive disease on ibrutinib. For TCR beta library preparation, about 2 micrograms of genomic DNA were isolated from cryopreserved PBMCs. Longitudinal blood samples from CLL patients on ibrutinib monotherapy were analyzed using high-throughput TCR beta sequencing. The patients took part in an open-label, single-center phase 2 trial of ibrutinib monotherapy. A MiSeq instrument was used for deep resolution sequencing, which targeted depths ranging from 1 in 1 million up to 1 in 200,000 T cells, with coverage averaging 10x for each clonotype. The immunoSEQ hsTCRB Kit was used to generate TCR beta libraries. Regarding the original processing steps: ImmunoSEQ Data Assistant and ImmunoSEQ Analyzer were used for data analysis, and V, D and J genes were assigned according to IMGT definitions. Clonality, which ranges from 0 to 1, was calculated as one minus the normalized Shannon entropy of productive rearrangement frequencies. Only overrepresented clonotypes making up at least 0.05% of each patient's repertoire were included in the public clonotype analysis. Approximately 14 age-matched healthy donor repertoires from immuneACCESS served as clonality controls. TCRdb obtained this table from immuneACCESS and retained in-frame rearrangements with V and J assigned. These tables miss some clones; where compared with another copy, unresolved V genes account for less than half of the shortfall, and the remainder is unexplained. V, J and clone size were drawn from that table, and D and trimming were deduced from the DNA. For this sample the table gives 35,000 to 45,000 clones, of which over 55% were detected only once. The biggest ten clones account for approximately 16% of the sample.

CDR1 and CDR2, per the germline V gene, are SNHLY and FYNNEI. V lost 6 bases and J lost 5 bases; the stretch between them is 13 bases long. The CDR3 covers 13 residues, taking in both the cysteine and the phenylalanine. Only CDR3 DNA remains: 39 bases, in frame from the first base. A word on this clone: Its antigen has not been determined. Base qualities are not at hand, and no much larger clone is one base apart.

This sequence uses TRBV2 and TRBJ2-5, with the D segment possibly TRBD1 or TRBD2, each aligning over 5 bases. The sample consisted of PBMCs, taken at disease progression, from a patient treated with ibrutinib. The clonotype was recovered from a human donor with chronic lymphocytic leukemia. The CDR3 is CASRREPGETQYF. The nucleotide sequence reads as follows: TGTGCCAGCAGAAGGGAGCCAGGGGAGACCCAGTACTTC. This CDR3, with the reference TRBV2 and TRBJ2-5 proteins standing in past its ends, gives the full variable domain EPEVTQTPSHQVTQMGQEVILRCVPISNHLYFYWYRQILGQKVEFLVSFYNNEISEKSEIFDDQFSVERPDGSNFTLKIRSTKLEDSAMYFCASRREPGETQYFGPGTRLLVL.